Presented here are 2 T cell receptor beta chains from one specimen sequenced in a study of somatic mutations in cytotoxic T cells in rheumatoid arthritis. Clones were read by immunoSEQ multiplex PCR, and TCRdb kept only the in-frame ones, dropping some. The sample comprises more than 12,000 clones, 65% to 80% of which are singletons, and roughly 10% rests with the top ten. Sequencing input: CD8+ T cells sorted from blood. These receptors were collected from an adult with rheumatoid arthritis.

This chain uses TRBV5-4 with TRBJ2-7; a weak D match, TRBD2 (6 bases). Germline V gene data show CDR1 as SGHNT and CDR2 as YYREEE (reference sequence). V gave up 5 bases and J gave up 3 bases, with 15 bases separating them. The CDR3 runs to 14 residues. The CDR3 nucleotides read TGTGCCAGCAGTTACCGGGGGTCCAGCTACGAGCAGTACTTC. The encoded protein is CASSYRGSSYEQYF.

This clone was recorded only once. The chain has TRBV20-1 and TRBJ1-5; D not resolved. Germline V CDR1 and CDR2: DFQATT, SNEGSKA (reference sequence). The CDR3 has 11 amino acids. Trimming cost V 3 bases and J 7 bases, with 7 bases left between them. CDR3 sequence: CSARADQPQHF. The CDR3 DNA sequence: TGCAGTGCTAGGGCTGACCAGCCCCAGCATTTT.